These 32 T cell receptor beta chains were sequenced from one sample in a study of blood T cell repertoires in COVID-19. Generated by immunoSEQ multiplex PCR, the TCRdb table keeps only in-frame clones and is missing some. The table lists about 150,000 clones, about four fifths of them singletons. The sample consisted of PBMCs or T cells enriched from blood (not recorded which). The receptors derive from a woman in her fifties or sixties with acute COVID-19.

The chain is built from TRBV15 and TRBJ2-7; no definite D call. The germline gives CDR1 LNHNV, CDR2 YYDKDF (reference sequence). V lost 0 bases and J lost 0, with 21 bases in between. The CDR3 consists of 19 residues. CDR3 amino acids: CATSRDKFQSHLSSYEQYF. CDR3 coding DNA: TGTGCCACCAGCAGAGATAAGTTCCAATCCCATCTAAGCTCCTACGAGCAGTACTTC.

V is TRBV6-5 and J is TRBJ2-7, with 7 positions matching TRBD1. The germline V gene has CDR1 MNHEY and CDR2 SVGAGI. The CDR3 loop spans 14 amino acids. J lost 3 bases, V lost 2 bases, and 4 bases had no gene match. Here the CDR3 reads CASSYDREDYEQYF. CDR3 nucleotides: TGTGCCAGCAGTTACGACAGGGAAGACTACGAGCAGTACTTC.

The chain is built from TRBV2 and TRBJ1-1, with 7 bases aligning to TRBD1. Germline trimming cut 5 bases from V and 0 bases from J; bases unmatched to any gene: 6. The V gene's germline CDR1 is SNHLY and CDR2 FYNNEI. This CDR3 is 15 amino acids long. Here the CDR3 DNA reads TGTGCCAGCAGTCGGCAGGGGGGAGTGAACACTGAAGCTTTCTTT. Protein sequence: CASSRQGGVNTEAFF.

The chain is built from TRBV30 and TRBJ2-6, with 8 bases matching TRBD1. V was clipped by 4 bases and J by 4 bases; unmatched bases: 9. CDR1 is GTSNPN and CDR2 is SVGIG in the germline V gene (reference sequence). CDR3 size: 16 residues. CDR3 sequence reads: CAWNAGGAGGANVLTF. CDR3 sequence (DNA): TGTGCCTGGAATGCAGGGGGCGCGGGAGGGGCCAACGTCCTGACTTTC.

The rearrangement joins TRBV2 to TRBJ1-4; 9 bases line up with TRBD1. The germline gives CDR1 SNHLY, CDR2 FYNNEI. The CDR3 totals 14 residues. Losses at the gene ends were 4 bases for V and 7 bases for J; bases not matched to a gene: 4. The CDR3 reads CASSAMDRGEKLFF. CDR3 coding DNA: TGTGCCAGCAGTGCCATGGACAGGGGTGAAAAACTGTTTTTT.

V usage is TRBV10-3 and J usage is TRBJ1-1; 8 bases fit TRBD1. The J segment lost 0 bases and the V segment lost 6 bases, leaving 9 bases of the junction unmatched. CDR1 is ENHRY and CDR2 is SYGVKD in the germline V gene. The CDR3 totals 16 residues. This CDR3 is CAIRGRTGLLNTEAFF. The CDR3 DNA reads TGTGCCATCAGGGGGAGGACAGGGTTGCTGAACACTGAAGCTTTCTTT.

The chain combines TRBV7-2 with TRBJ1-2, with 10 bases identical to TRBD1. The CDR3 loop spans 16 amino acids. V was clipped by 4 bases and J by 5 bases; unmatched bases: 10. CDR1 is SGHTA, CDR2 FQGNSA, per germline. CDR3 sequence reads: CASSYGTGVSGYGYTF. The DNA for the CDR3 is TGTGCCAGCAGCTACGGGACAGGGGTGTCGGGATATGGCTACACCTTC.

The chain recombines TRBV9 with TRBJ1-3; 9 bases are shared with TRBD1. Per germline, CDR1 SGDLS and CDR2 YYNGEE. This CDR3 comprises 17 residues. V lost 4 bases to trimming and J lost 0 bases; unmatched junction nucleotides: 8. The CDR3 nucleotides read TGTGCCAGCAGCCGTCCCGGGACAGGGATCTCTGGAAACACCATATATTTT. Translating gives CASSRPGTGISGNTIYF.

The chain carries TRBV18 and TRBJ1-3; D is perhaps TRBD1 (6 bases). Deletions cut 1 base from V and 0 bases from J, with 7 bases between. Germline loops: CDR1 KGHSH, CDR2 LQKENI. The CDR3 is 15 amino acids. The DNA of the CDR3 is TGTGCCAGCTCACCACGGACAGCCTCTGGAAACACCATATATTTT. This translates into CASSPRTASGNTIYF.

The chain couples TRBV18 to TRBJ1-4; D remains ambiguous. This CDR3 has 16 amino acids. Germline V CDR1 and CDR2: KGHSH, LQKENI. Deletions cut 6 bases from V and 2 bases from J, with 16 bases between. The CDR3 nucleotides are TGTGCCAGCTCGCCCCAAACAGCTTGGACTAATGAAAAACTGTTTTTT. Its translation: CASSPQTAWTNEKLFF. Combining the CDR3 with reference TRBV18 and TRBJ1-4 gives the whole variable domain NAGVMQNPRHLVRRRGQEARLRCSPMKGHSHVYWYRQLPEEGLKFMVYLQKENIIDESGMPKERFSAEFPKEGPSILRIQQVVRGDSAAYFCASSPQTAWTNEKLFFGSGTQLSVL.

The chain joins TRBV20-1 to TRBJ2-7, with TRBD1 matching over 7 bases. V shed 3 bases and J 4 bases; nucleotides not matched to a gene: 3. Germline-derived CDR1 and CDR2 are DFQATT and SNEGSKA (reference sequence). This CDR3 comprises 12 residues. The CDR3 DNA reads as TGCAGTGCTAGTGACAGGGATTACGAGCAGTACTTC. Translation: CSASDRDYEQYF.

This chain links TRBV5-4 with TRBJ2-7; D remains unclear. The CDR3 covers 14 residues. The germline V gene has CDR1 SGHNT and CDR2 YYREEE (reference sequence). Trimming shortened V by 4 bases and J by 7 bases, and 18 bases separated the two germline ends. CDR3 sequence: CASSDYSGFWEQYF. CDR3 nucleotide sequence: TGTGCCAGCAGCGATTACAGTGGGTTCTGGGAGCAGTACTTC.

CDR3 region: CASSLVAETQPQHF. CDR3 sequence (DNA): TGTGCCAGCAGCTTAGTGGCGGAAACCCAGCCCCAGCATTTT. The V gene is TRBV11-2, the J gene TRBJ1-5; no reliable D call. Trimming pared 1 base from V and 7 bases from J, leaving 11 bases between. The V gene's germline CDR1 is SGHAT and CDR2 FQNNGV. This CDR3 has 14 amino acids.

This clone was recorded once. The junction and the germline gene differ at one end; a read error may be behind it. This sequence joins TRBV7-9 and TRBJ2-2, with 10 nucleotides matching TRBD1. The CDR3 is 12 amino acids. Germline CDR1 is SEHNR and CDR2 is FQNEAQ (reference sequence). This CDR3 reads CATGGDTGELFF. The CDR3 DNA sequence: TGCGCGACAGGGGGCGACACCGGGGAGCTGTTTTTT.

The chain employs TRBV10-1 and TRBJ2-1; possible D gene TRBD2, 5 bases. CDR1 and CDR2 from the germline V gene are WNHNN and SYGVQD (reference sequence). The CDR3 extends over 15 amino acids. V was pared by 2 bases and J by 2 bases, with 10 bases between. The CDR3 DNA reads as TGCGCCAGCAGTGAGACTACTAGTACCTACAATGAGCAGTTCTTC. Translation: CASSETTSTYNEQFF.

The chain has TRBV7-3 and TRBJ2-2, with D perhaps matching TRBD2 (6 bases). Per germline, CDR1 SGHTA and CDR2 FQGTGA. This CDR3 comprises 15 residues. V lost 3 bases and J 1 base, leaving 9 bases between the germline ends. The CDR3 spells CASSLMGGNTGELFF. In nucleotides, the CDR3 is TGTGCCAGCAGCTTGATGGGAGGGAACACCGGGGAGCTGTTTTTT.

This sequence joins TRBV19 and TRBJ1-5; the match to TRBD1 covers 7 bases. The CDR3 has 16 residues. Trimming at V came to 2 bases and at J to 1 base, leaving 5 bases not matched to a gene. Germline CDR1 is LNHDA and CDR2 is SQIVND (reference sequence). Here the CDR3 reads CASSIQGRGSNQPQHF. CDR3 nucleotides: TGTGCCAGTAGTATACAGGGCAGGGGGAGCAATCAGCCCCAGCATTTT.

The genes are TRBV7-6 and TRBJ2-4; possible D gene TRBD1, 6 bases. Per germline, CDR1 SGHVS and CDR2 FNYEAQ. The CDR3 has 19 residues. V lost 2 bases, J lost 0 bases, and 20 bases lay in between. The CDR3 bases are TGTGCCAGCAGCTTATTCCGTGACAGGAGGATCTTAGCCAAAAACATTCAGTACTTC. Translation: CASSLFRDRRILAKNIQYF. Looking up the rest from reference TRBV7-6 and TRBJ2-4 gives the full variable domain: GAGVSQSPRYKVTKRGQDVALRCDPISGHVSLYWYRQALGQGPEFLTYFNYEAQQDKSGLPNDRFSAERPEGSISTLTIQRTEQRDSAMYRCASSLFRDRRILAKNIQYFGAGTRLSVL.

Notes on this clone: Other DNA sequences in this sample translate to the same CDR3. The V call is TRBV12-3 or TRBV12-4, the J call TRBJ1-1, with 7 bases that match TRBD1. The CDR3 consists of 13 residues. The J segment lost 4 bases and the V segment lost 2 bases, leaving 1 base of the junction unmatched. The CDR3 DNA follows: TGTGCCAGCAGTTTACAGGGGGGCACTGAAGCTTTCTTT. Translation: CASSLQGGTEAFF.

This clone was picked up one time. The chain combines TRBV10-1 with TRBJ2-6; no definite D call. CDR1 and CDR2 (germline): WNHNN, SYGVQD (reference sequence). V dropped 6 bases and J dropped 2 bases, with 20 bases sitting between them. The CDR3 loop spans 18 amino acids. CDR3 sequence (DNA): TGCGCCAGCAGCGAACAGAGCCACCCTATTACTGGGGCCAACGTCCTGACTTTC. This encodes CASSEQSHPITGANVLTF.

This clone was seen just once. This CDR3 reads CASSMEGYLNEQFF. CDR3 coding DNA: TGTGCCAGTAGTATGGAGGGCTACCTCAATGAGCAGTTCTTC. V gene TRBV19 combines with J gene TRBJ2-1; D is possibly TRBD2 (6 bases). The V end was cut by 3 bases, the J end by 6 bases, with 12 bases between. This CDR3 comprises 14 residues. Per the germline V gene, CDR1 is LNHDA and CDR2 is SQIVND (reference sequence).

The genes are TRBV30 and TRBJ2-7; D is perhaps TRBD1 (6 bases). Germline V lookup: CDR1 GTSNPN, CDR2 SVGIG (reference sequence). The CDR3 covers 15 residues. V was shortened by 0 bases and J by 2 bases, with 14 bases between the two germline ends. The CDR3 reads CAWSVQGQGTYEQYF. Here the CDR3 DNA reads TGTGCCTGGAGTGTACAAGGGCAGGGGACCTACGAGCAGTACTTC.

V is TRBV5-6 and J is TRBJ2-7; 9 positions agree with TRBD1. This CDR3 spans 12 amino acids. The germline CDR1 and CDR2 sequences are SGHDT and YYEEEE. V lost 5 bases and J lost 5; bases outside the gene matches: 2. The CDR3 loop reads CASSRTGDEQYF. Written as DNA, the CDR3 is TGTGCCAGCAGTCGGACAGGGGACGAGCAGTACTTC.

CDR3 in amino acids: CASSSFAASSYNEQFF. CDR3 DNA: TGTGCCAGCAGCTCCTTCGCGGCTAGCTCCTACAATGAGCAGTTCTTC. The chain combines TRBV7-6 with TRBJ2-1, with D uncertain. Germline V gene lookup returns CDR1 SGHVS and CDR2 FNYEAQ. The CDR3 consists of 16 residues. Trimming shortened V by 4 bases and J by 0 bases, and 13 bases separated the two germline ends.

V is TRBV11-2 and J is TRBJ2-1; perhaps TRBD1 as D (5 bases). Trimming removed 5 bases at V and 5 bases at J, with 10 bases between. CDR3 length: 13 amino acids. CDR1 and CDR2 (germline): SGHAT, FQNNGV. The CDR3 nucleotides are TGTGCCAGCAGCCGTGGACAAAACAATGAGCAGTTCTTC. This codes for CASSRGQNNEQFF. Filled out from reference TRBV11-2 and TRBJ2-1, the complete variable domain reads EAGVAQSPRYKIIEKRQSVAFWCNPISGHATLYWYQQILGQGPKLLIQFQNNGVVDDSQLPKDRFSAERLKGVDSTLKIQPAKLEDSAVYLCASSRGQNNEQFFGPGTRLTVL.

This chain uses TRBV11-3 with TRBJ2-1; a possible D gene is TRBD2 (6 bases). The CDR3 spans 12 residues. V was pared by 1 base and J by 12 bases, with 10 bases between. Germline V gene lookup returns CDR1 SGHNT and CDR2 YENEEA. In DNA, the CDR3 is TGTGCCAGCAGCTTAGGGGGAGCGGGGCAGTTCTTC. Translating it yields CASSLGGAGQFF. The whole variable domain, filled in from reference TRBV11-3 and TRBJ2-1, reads EAGVVQSPRYKIIEKKQPVAFWCNPISGHNTLYWYLQNLGQGPELLIRYENEEAVDDSQLPKDRFSAERLKGVDSTLKIQPAELGDSAVYLCASSLGGAGQFFGPGTRLTVL.

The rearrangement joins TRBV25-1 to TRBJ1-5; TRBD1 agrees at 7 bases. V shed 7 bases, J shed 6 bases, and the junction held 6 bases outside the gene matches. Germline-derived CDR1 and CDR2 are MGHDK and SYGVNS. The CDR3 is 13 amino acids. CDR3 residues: CASTGQEGQPQHF. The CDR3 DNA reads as TGTGCCAGCACAGGACAGGAGGGTCAGCCCCAGCATTTT.

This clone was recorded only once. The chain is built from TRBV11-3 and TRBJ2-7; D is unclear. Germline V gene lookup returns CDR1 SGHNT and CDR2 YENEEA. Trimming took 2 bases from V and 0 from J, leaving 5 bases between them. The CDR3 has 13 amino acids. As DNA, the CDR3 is TGTGCCAGCAGCTTAACATTCTCCTACGAGCAGTACTTC. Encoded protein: CASSLTFSYEQYF. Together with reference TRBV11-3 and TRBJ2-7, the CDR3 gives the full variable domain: EAGVVQSPRYKIIEKKQPVAFWCNPISGHNTLYWYLQNLGQGPELLIRYENEEAVDDSQLPKDRFSAERLKGVDSTLKIQPAELGDSAVYLCASSLTFSYEQYFGPGTRLTVT.

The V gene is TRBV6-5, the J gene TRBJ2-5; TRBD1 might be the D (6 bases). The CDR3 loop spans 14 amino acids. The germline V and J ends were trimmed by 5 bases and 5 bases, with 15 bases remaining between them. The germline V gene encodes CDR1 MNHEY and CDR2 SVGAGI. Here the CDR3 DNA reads TGTGCCAGCAGTCCCAGGGGATCGGGGGAGACCCAGTACTTC. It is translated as CASSPRGSGETQYF.

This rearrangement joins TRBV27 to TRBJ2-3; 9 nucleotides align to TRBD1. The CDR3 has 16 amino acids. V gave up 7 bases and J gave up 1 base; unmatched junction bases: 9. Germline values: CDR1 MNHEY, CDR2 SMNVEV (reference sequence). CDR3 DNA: TGTGCCAGCACCCGACAGGGGGGGGAGGGCACAGATACGCAGTATTTT. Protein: CASTRQGGEGTDTQYF.

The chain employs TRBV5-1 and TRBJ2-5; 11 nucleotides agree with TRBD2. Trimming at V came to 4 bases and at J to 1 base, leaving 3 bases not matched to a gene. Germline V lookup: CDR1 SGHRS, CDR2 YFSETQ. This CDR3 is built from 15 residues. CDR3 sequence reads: CASSAGTSGQETQYF. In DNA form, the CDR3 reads TGCGCCAGCAGCGCCGGGACTAGCGGCCAAGAGACCCAGTACTTC.

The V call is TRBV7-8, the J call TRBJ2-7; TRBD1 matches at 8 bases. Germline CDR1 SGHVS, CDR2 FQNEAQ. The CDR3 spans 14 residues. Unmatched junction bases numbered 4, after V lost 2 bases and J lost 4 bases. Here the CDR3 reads CASSLQGARYEQYF. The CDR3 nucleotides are TGTGCCAGCAGCTTACAGGGGGCGCGGTACGAGCAGTACTTC.